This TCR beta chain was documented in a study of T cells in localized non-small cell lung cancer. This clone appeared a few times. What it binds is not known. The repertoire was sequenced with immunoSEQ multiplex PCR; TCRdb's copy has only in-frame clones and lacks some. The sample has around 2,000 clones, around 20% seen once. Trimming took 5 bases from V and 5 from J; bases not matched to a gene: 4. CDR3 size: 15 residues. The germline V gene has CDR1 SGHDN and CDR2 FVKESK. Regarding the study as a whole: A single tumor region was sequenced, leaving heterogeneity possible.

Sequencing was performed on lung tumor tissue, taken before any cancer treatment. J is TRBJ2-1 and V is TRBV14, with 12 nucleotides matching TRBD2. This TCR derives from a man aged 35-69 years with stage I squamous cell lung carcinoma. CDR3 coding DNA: TGTGCCAGCAGCTTAACTAGCGGGAGGCACAATGAGCAGTTCTTC. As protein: CASSLTSGRHNEQFF.